Listed here is a single T cell receptor beta chain. Its recognized antigen is unknown. Per-nucleotide qualities are absent, and no much larger clonotype sits a single base away. This specimen belongs to a study of blood T cell repertoires in COVID-19 (dated by TCRdb to about 2020). With respect to the entire study: Samples covering the acute and convalescent phases of COVID-19 were provided by collaborators in the United States, Italy and Spain. A freely available public database, intended as a resource for researchers studying the immune response to SARS-CoV-2, is where the repertoires were released. A de-identified subject ID, COVID-19 status, age in years and sex were almost always included in the sample metadata. The material from the prospective study consisted of cDNA or gDNA derived from T cells, B-cell-depleted T cells, or PBMCs. Samples came from the ongoing ImmuneRACE study (first 160 participants) plus 1,254 subjects from 6 global collaborators. HLA class I and class II types, where available, came from metadata supplied by the sample provider rather than from assay-based typing. Deeply sampled blood TCRbeta repertoires from subjects exposed to, actively infected with, or recovered from COVID-19 were included in the dataset.

TCRbeta CDR3 regions were amplified from genomic DNA using the immunoSEQ Assay, a bias-controlled multiplex PCR. In the original analysis: The number of nucleated cells in each sample was estimated by amplification of reference gene primers within the assay. To quantify the absolute abundance of each unique TCRbeta CDR3 rearrangement, sequence reads were collapsed and filtered. Productive Simpson clonality was computed per sample as the square root of Simpson's diversity index over productive rearrangements. TCRdb provides this immuneACCESS table in a form limited to in-frame rearrangements. Some clones are lacking; in checked studies, under half of them reflect an unresolved V gene, and why the rest are absent is not known. V, J and clone size derive from that table, while D and trimming were established from the DNA sequence. This sample has around 100,000 clones in its table, and approximately 90% of those were observed once. The ten largest clonotypes hold less than 40% of the sample.

The germline V gene gives CDR1 as SGHTA and CDR2 as FQGNSA. Its CDR3 holds 15 amino acids, cysteine through phenylalanine. Only CDR3 DNA remains: 45 bases, in frame from the first base. Between the V and J ends, shortened by 0 bases and 7 bases respectively, the junction contains 12 bases. Collaborating institutions collected whole blood in K2EDTA tubes following their own protocols. For TCRbeta analysis, collaborators shipped samples as frozen whole blood, isolated PBMCs, or DNA extracted from either of those sample types. Beyond this particular receptor, the publication reports: The amount of clinical and demographic metadata varied by source and participant and was provided uncurated.

The source material was peripheral blood. The chain is assembled from TRBV7-2 and TRBJ1-4; a tentative D call is TRBD1 (5 bases match). The source is a woman older than 75 with acute or convalescent COVID-19. The sequenced DNA is TGTGCCAGCAGCTTAGCCCTGGGGGGGGGTGAAAAACTGTTTTTT. Translated, this gives CASSLALGGGEKLFF.